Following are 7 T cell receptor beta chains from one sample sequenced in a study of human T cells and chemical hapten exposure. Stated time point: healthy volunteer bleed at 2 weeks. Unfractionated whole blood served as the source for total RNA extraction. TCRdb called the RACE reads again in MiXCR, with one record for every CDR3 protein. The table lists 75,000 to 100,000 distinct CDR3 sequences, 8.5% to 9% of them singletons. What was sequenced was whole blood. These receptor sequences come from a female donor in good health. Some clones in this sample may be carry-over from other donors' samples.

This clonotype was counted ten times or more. DNA for the CDR3: TGTGCCAGCAGTGGGAACGGGAGGGACTCAGATACGCAGTATTTT. Its protein product is CASSGNGRDSDTQYF. The V gene is TRBV2, the J gene TRBJ2-3, with TRBD2 matching 8 bases. The CDR3 runs 15 residues. CDR1 and CDR2 (germline): SNHLY, FYNNEI. J lost 4 bases, V lost 4 bases, and 7 bases had no gene match. The full variable domain, with the rest looked up from reference TRBV2 and TRBJ2-3, is EPEVTQTPSHQVTQMGQEVILRCVPISNHLYFYWYRQILGQKVEFLVSFYNNEISEKSEIFDDQFSVERPDGSNFTLKIRSTKLEDSAMYFCASSGNGRDSDTQYFGPGTRLTVL.

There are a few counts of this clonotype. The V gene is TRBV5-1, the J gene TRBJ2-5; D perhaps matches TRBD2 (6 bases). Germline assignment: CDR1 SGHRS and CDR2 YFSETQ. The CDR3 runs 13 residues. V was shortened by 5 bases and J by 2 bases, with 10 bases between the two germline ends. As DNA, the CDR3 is TGCGCCAGCAGGCCCGGGAGTCAAGAGACCCAGTACTTC. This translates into CASRPGSQETQYF.

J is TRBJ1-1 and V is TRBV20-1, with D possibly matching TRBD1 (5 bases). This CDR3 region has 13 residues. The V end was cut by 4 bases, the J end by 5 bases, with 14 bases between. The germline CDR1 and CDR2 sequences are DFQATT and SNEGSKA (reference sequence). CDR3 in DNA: TGCAGTGCTATGTCTTCAGGGAGGACTGAAGCTTTCTTT. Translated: CSAMSSGRTEAFF.

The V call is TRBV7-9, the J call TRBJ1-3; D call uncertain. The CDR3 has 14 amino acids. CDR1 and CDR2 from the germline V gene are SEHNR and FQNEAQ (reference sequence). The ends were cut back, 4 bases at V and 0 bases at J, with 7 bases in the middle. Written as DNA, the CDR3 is TGTGCCAGCAGCTATGATGTCTCTGGAAACACCATATATTTT. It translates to CASSYDVSGNTIYF.

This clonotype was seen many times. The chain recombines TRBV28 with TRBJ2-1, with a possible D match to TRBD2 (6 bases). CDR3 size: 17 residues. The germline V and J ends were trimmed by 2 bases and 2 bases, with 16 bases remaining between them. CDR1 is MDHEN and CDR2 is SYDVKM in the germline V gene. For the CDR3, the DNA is TGTGCCAGCAGTTTAAGCATAGCTAGCGTGGCCTACAATGAGCAGTTCTTC. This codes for CASSLSIASVAYNEQFF.

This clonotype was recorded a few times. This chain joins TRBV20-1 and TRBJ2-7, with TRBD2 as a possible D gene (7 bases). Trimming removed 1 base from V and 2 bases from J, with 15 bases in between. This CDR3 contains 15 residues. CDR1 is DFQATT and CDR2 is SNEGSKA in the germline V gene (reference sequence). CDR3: CSARGGGQGTYEQYF. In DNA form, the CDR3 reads TGCAGTGCTAGAGGGGGGGGGCAGGGCACCTACGAGCAGTACTTC.

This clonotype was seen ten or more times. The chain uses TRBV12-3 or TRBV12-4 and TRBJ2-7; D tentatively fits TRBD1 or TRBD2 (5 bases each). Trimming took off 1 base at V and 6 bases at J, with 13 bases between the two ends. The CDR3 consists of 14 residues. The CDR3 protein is CASSLERGSGEQYF. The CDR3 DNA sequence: TGTGCCAGCAGTTTAGAGAGGGGATCGGGCGAGCAGTACTTC.